Listed below are T cell receptor beta chains from one sample, sequenced in a study of T cells after posttransplantation cyclophosphamide. Sequenced by immunoSEQ multiplex PCR; TCRdb stores in-frame clones only, minus some. This sample has 15,000 to 20,000 clones; 85% occur once, and the top ten carry around 27%. This specimen was PBMCs, taken after allogeneic stem cell transplant with calcineurin inhibitor and methotrexate. Receptors originate from a female patient in her late teens or twenties who received an allogeneic stem cell transplant from an unrelated donor, was CMV-positive, and had acute and chronic GVHD. The graft donor may have given rise to some T cells. Each CDR3 is given with its conserved first and last residue. The D gene is left open where the match is weak. Clone size appears in some rows only: once, few, many, or a class for an expanded clone.

j_call | cdr3_length | d_call | v_call | clone_size | cdr3_nt | cdr3_aa
TRBJ2-3 | 15 | TRBD2 | TRBV6-5 | - | TGTGCCAGCAGTTACTCGGGCGGGAGGGCAGATACGCAGTATTTT | CASSYSGGRADTQYF
TRBJ1-2 | 14 | - | TRBV6-1 | - | TGTGCCAGCAGTGAACCTAGGGAGGGTTATGGCTACACCTTC | CASSEPREGYGYTF
TRBJ2-5 | 15 | TRBD2 | TRBV19 | once | TGTGCCAGTAGTACCGGACTAGCGGTACAAGAGACCCAGTACTTC | CASSTGLAVQETQYF
TRBJ2-5 | 12 | - | TRBV19 | - | TGTGCCAGTAGGATGGCAGGGGAGACCCAGTACTTC | CASRMAGETQYF
TRBJ1-2 | 16 | TRBD1 | TRBV7-9 | - | TGTGCCAGCAGCTTAGTGCCCGGGACAGGGGTTCGTGGCTACACCTTC | CASSLVPGTGVRGYTF
TRBJ2-7 | 14 | - | TRBV13 | - | TGTGCCAGCAGCTCGGGACTGATCACCTACGAGCAGTACTTC | CASSSGLITYEQYF
TRBJ1-6 | 14 | TRBD1 | TRBV7-6 | few | TGTGCCAGCAGCTTACGGGACAGGGGATCACCCCTCCACTTT | CASSLRDRGSPLHF
TRBJ2-3 | 16 | - | TRBV15 | - | TGTGCCACCAGCAGAGATCGCCCAGGGCCCACAGATACGCAGTATTTT | CATSRDRPGPTDTQYF
TRBJ1-1 | 14 | - | TRBV6-1 | - | TGTGCCAGCAGATTGTCGACGGGGAACACTGAAGCTTTCTTT | CASRLSTGNTEAFF
TRBJ1-1 | 12 | TRBD1 | TRBV29-1 | - | TGCAGCATCCGGACAGGGGACACTGAAGCTTTCTTT | CSIRTGDTEAFF
TRBJ2-7 | 15 | TRBD1 | TRBV2 | - | TGTGCCAGCAGCCTCACAGGGGTCACCGACTACGAGCAGTACTTC | CASSLTGVTDYEQYF
TRBJ1-1 | 13 | - | TRBV6-5 | - | TGTGCCAGCAGTTTGACAGAGAACACTGAAGCTTTCTTT | CASSLTENTEAFF
TRBJ2-3 | 15 | TRBD1 | TRBV6-5 | - | TGTGCCAGCAGTTATGGAGACAGGGGGTCAGATACGCAGTATTTT | CASSYGDRGSDTQYF
TRBJ2-1 | 13 | - | TRBV4-1 | - | TGCGCCAGCAGCCAAGATCCAGGGAATGAGCAGTTCTTC | CASSQDPGNEQFF
TRBJ1-2 | 17 | - | TRBV28 | - | TGTGCCACCGGACGTCGTTCGGCATGGGGCCAGGGGAATGGCTACACCTTC | CATGRRSAWGQGNGYTF
TRBJ2-3 | 17 | TRBD2 | TRBV5-4 | - | TGTGCCAGCAGCTTCTCCCCGTGGCGGGAGGGCCGAGATACGCAGTATTTT | CASSFSPWREGRDTQYF
TRBJ2-7 | 15 | TRBD1 | TRBV6-5 | - | TGTGCCAGCAGTCGGACAGGGCAGGACGGCTACGAGCAGTACTTC | CASSRTGQDGYEQYF
TRBJ1-6 | 16 | - | TRBV7-6 | - | TGTGCCAGCAGCTTAGTAAGGGGTATCTATAATTCACCCCTCCACTTT | CASSLVRGIYNSPLHF
TRBJ2-1 | 16 | TRBD2 | TRBV6-5 | - | TGTGCCAGCAGTTACACCCTAGCGGCCTGGGACAATGAGCAGTTCTTC | CASSYTLAAWDNEQFF
TRBJ2-7 | 15 | TRBD2 | TRBV6-1 | - | TGTGCCAGCAGTGAAACTAGCGGGAGGGCCTACGAGCAGTACTTC | CASSETSGRAYEQYF
TRBJ2-6 | 16 | - | TRBV18 | - | TGTGCCAGCTCACCAGTTGTATCGGGAGAGGGCAACGTCCTGACTTTC | CASSPVVSGEGNVLTF
TRBJ2-1 | 13 | - | TRBV11-3 | - | TGTGCCAGCAGCTTAGGAGTGGTCAATGAGCAGTTCTTC | CASSLGVVNEQFF
TRBJ2-2 | 15 | - | TRBV11-2 | - | TGTGCCAGCAGCTTAGATATCCGGTCCACCGGGGAGCTGTTTTTT | CASSLDIRSTGELFF
TRBJ2-7 | 15 | TRBD2 | TRBV5-1 | medium-sized | TGCGCCAGCAGCACTGATCCGGGACTAGCGGGAGAGCAGTACTTC | CASSTDPGLAGEQYF
TRBJ2-3 | 14 | TRBD2 | TRBV19 | - | TGTGCCAGTGCCCTAGCGGGCCCTGGAGATACGCAGTATTTT | CASALAGPGDTQYF
TRBJ2-7 | 11 | - | TRBV28 | - | TGTGCCAGCAGTAGGGGGTACGAGCAGTACTTC | CASSRGYEQYF
TRBJ2-7 | 11 | TRBD1 | TRBV29-1 | - | TGCAGCGGTATCACAGGGGGCGAGCAGTACTTC | CSGITGGEQYF
TRBJ2-7 | 15 | TRBD2 | TRBV19 | - | TGTGCCAGTAGCAATCGGACTAGCGGATACTACGAGCAGTACTTC | CASSNRTSGYYEQYF
TRBJ2-3 | 13 | - | TRBV6-1 | once | TGTGCCAGCATGGACTACCAAACAGATACGCAGTATTTT | CASMDYQTDTQYF
TRBJ2-7 | 15 | - | TRBV21-1 | - | TGTGCCAGCAGCGCTCTCCGGGACACAGCCTACGAGCAGTACTTC | CASSALRDTAYEQYF
TRBJ2-1 | 18 | TRBD2 | TRBV12-5 | - | TGTGCTAGTGGTTTGGTACGGTCTAGCGGGAGCTCCTACAATGAGCAGTTCTTC | CASGLVRSSGSSYNEQFF
TRBJ2-2 | 13 | - | TRBV27 | - | TGTGCCAGCACCCCACGAGGGTCCGGGGAGCTGTTTTTT | CASTPRGSGELFF
TRBJ1-6 | 13 | - | TRBV30 | - | TGTGCCTGGAGTGAGGACAGTAATTCACCCCTCCACTTT | CAWSEDSNSPLHF
TRBJ1-5 | 13 | - | TRBV6-6 | - | TGTGCCAGCAGCCGACAGTGGCACCAGCCCCAGCATTTT | CASSRQWHQPQHF
TRBJ1-1 | 13 | TRBD1 | TRBV6-1 | - | TGTGCCAGCAGCGACAGACAGGGGACTGAAGCTTTCTTT | CASSDRQGTEAFF
TRBJ2-1 | 14 | - | TRBV19 | - | TGTGCCAGTATGGGAGGTCTTCCTTACAATGAGCAGTTCTTC | CASMGGLPYNEQFF
TRBJ2-1 | 15 | - | TRBV6-5 | - | TGTGCCAGCACCACACTGAGACAAGGCGACAATGAGCAGTTCTTC | CASTTLRQGDNEQFF
TRBJ2-7 | 11 | TRBD1 | TRBV30 | - | TGTGCCTGGACAGGGGGCTACGAGCAGTACTTC | CAWTGGYEQYF
TRBJ1-5 | 14 | TRBD1 | TRBV7-9 | few | TGTGCCAGCAGCCCAGGGGGCCCGGGCCAGCCCCAGCATTTT | CASSPGGPGQPQHF
TRBJ2-1 | 12 | - | TRBV7-2 | - | TGTGCCAGCAGTCAACCCCGGGGACTCAGGTTCTTC | CASSQPRGLRFF
TRBJ2-2 | 14 | - | TRBV4-2 | - | TGTGCCAGCAGCCTACAGACAACCACCGGGGAGCTGTTTTTT | CASSLQTTTGELFF
TRBJ2-1 | 15 | TRBD2 | TRBV5-1 | - | TGCGCCAGCAGCGCGAGCGGGGGAACCTACAATGAGCAGTTCTTC | CASSASGGTYNEQFF
TRBJ2-3 | 16 | - | TRBV5-1 | - | TGCGCCAGCAGCTTGGTCGGGGGTCATAGCACAGATACGCAGTATTTT | CASSLVGGHSTDTQYF
TRBJ2-7 | 13 | TRBD1 | TRBV11-2 | - | TGTGCCAGCAGCCCGGGACAGGGGAGGGAGCAGTACTTC | CASSPGQGREQYF
TRBJ1-5 | 15 | - | TRBV6-1 | - | TGTGCCAGCAGCGATCGGGGGGCTAGCAATCAGCCCCAGCATTTT | CASSDRGASNQPQHF
TRBJ2-7 | 14 | - | TRBV5-1 | - | TGCGCCAGCAGCTTGCCGGACATAAGCTACGAGCAGTACTTC | CASSLPDISYEQYF
TRBJ1-2 | 13 | - | TRBV5-6 | - | TGTGCCAGCAGCTTCCCGAGTGACTATGGCTACACCTTC | CASSFPSDYGYTF
TRBJ1-2 | 13 | - | TRBV7-6 | once | TGTGCCAGCAGCCCGAGGCAGGGTTTCGGCCACACCTTC | CASSPRQGFGHTF
TRBJ2-1 | 14 | TRBD2 | TRBV19 | - | TGTGCCAGTAGTCAGACTAGCGGGAGTAGGGAGCAGTTCTTC | CASSQTSGSREQFF
TRBJ1-5 | 14 | - | TRBV6-6 | - | TGTGCCAGCAGTTATGCGGGGCGCAATCAGCCCCAGCATTTT | CASSYAGRNQPQHF
TRBJ1-2 | 14 | - | TRBV5-6 | - | TGTGCCAGCAGCTCCTCGGGGAGCTCCATGGGCTACACCTTC | CASSSSGSSMGYTF